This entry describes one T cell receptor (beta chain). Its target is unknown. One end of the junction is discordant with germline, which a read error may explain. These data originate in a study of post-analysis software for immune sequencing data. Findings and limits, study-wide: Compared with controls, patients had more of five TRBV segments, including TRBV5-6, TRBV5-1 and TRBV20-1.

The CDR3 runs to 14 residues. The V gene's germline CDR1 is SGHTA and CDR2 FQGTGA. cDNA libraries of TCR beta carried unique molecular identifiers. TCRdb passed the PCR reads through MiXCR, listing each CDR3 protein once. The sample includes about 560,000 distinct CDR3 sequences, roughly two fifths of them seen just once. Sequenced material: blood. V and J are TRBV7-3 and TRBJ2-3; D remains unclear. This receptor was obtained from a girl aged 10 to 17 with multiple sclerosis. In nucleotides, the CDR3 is TGTGTCAGCAGCCTCGCGTTTAGCACAGATACGCAGTATTTT. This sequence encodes CVSSLAFSTDTQYF. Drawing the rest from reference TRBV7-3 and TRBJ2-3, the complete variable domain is GAGVSQTPSNKVTEKGKYVELRCDPISGHTALYWYRQSLGQGPEFLIYFQGTGAADDSGLPNDRFFAVRPEGSVSTLKIQRTERGDSAVYLCVSSLAFSTDTQYFGPGTRLTVL.